These 21 T cell receptor beta chains were sequenced from one sample in a study of Tregs in tolerant kidney transplant recipients. Their cognate antigens are unknown. Clones were read by immunoSEQ multiplex PCR, and TCRdb kept only the in-frame ones, dropping some. The sample consists of about 44,000 clones, roughly 96% of them appearing once. Sequencing was carried out using Tregs from blood cultured with allogeneic cells. The receptors derive from a human donor in good health.

V usage is TRBV19 and J usage is TRBJ2-7; D gene uncertain. The V and J ends lost 3 bases and 1 base respectively, with 13 bases between them. The CDR3 is 15 residues long. CDR1 is LNHDA and CDR2 is SQIVND in the germline V gene (reference sequence). The CDR3 region is CASSIRQVGSYEQYF. The CDR3 bases are TGTGCCAGTAGTATTCGGCAGGTGGGATCCTACGAGCAGTACTTC.

With respect to this clone: Other DNA sequences of this sample code for an identical CDR3. The chain is built from TRBV11-2 and TRBJ2-1; TRBD2 is a possible D gene (7 bases). V shed 5 bases and J shed 4 bases, with 15 bases lying between them. Germline V gene lookup returns CDR1 SGHAT and CDR2 FQNNGV. CDR3 size: 15 residues. The CDR3: CASSPRGASYNEQFF. CDR3 in DNA: TGTGCCAGCAGCCCACGGGGGGCCTCTTACAATGAGCAGTTCTTC.

This sequence joins TRBV18 and TRBJ2-6; D might be TRBD2 (5 bases). V dropped 3 bases and J dropped 0 bases, with 9 bases sitting between them. The germline CDR1 and CDR2 sequences are KGHSH and LQKENI. The CDR3 contains 16 residues. In nucleotides, the CDR3 is TGTGCCAGCTCACCTGGGAGACGCTCTGGGGCCAACGTCCTGACTTTC. It translates to CASSPGRRSGANVLTF.

The chain couples TRBV7-9 to TRBJ2-3, with D perhaps TRBD1 (6 bases). Per the germline V gene, CDR1 is SEHNR and CDR2 is FQNEAQ (reference sequence). V dropped 5 bases and J dropped 0 bases, with 12 bases sitting between them. The CDR3 is 15 residues long. The CDR3 loop is CASSITTGSTDTQYF. The CDR3 DNA is TGTGCCAGCAGCATTACCACAGGGAGCACAGATACGCAGTATTTT.

The V and J genes are TRBV6-5 and TRBJ1-2, with D tentatively TRBD1 (5 bases). Trimming removed 6 bases at V and 7 bases at J, with 12 bases between. This CDR3 is 12 amino acids long. Germline assignment: CDR1 MNHEY and CDR2 SVGAGI. CDR3 residues: CASSLTRGGYTF. In nucleotides, the CDR3 is TGTGCCAGCAGCCTTACTAGGGGTGGCTACACCTTC.

This sequence joins TRBV5-4 and TRBJ2-3; 8 bases fit TRBD2. The germline CDR1 and CDR2 sequences are SGHNT and YYREEE (reference sequence). This CDR3 contains 16 residues. V was pared by 4 bases and J by 6 bases, with 13 bases of the junction left unmatched. The DNA of the CDR3 is TGTGCCAGCAGCCCTGCCGGGGCTAGCGGGCTTGATACGCAGTATTTT. It codes for CASSPAGASGLDTQYF.

The chain employs TRBV2 and TRBJ1-2; a weak D match, TRBD1 (6 bases). The CDR3 contains 12 residues. V lost 8 bases and J lost 0, with 7 bases in between. Germline CDR1 SNHLY, CDR2 FYNNEI. DNA of the CDR3: TGTGCCAGCGGACAGACTAACTATGGCTACACCTTC. Encoded protein: CASGQTNYGYTF.

V is TRBV18 and J is TRBJ1-1; D not resolved. Germline V gene sequence: CDR1 KGHSH, CDR2 LQKENI. The ends were cut back, 5 bases at V and 0 bases at J, with 13 bases in the middle. This CDR3 region has 15 residues. CDR3 DNA: TGTGCCAGCTCAGCACTTCAGATGATGAACACTGAAGCTTTCTTT. This codes for CASSALQMMNTEAFF. The whole variable domain, remainder taken from reference TRBV18 and TRBJ1-1, is NAGVMQNPRHLVRRRGQEARLRCSPMKGHSHVYWYRQLPEEGLKFMVYLQKENIIDESGMPKERFSAEFPKEGPSILRIQQVVRGDSAAYFCASSALQMMNTEAFFGQGTRLTVV.

This chain uses TRBV7-9 with TRBJ2-7; 8 nucleotides agree with TRBD2. Trimming cost V 6 bases and J 3 bases; bases outside gene matches: 4. This CDR3 has 13 amino acids. In germline, CDR1 is SEHNR, CDR2 FQNEAQ (reference sequence). CDR3 protein: CASRRAGDYEQYF. In DNA, the CDR3 is TGTGCCAGCAGACGAGCGGGAGACTACGAGCAGTACTTC.

The chain employs TRBV5-1 and TRBJ1-4, with D possibly matching TRBD1 (5 bases). The germline V gene has CDR1 SGHRS and CDR2 YFSETQ. This CDR3 region has 13 residues. Trimming took 1 base from V and 12 from J, leaving 13 bases between them. The CDR3 reads CASSLSGAGQLFF. In DNA form, the CDR3 reads TGCGCCAGCAGCTTGAGTGGTGCGGGACAACTGTTTTTT.

The V and J genes are TRBV2 and TRBJ2-2, with 12 bases fitting TRBD2. Germline-derived CDR1 and CDR2 are SNHLY and FYNNEI. Trimming at V came to 6 bases and at J to 3 bases, leaving 8 bases not matched to a gene. The CDR3 contains 17 residues. In DNA, the CDR3 is TGTGCCAGCAGGGCACCGGGACTAGCGGGTTACACCGGGGAGCTGTTTTTT. Translating it yields CASRAPGLAGYTGELFF.

This chain uses TRBV5-5 with TRBJ2-7, with 7 bases lining up with TRBD1. Germline V CDR1 and CDR2: SGHKS, YYEKEE (reference sequence). The J segment lost 0 bases and the V segment lost 4 bases, leaving 4 bases of the junction unmatched. The length of the CDR3 is 14 residues. The DNA of the CDR3 is TGTGCCAGCAGCCTACAGGGGTCCTCCTACGAGCAGTACTTC. This encodes CASSLQGSSYEQYF.

CDR3 DNA sequence: TGCGCCAGCAGCCAAGAAGGCAGTCTCTCTAACAATGAGCAGTTCTTC. The encoded protein is CASSQEGSLSNNEQFF. The chain carries TRBV4-1 and TRBJ2-1; D unresolved. V was clipped by 0 bases and J by 5 bases, with 14 bases between them. CDR1 is MGHRA, CDR2 YSYEKL, per germline. The CDR3 loop spans 16 amino acids.

The J gene is TRBJ1-3, the V gene TRBV29-1; D gene ambiguous. With 2 bases removed from V and 2 bases from J, the gap between germline ends came to 10 bases. CDR3 length: 14 residues. Germline CDR1 is SQVTM and CDR2 is ANQGSEA. This chain's CDR3 is CSVELGSTGNTIYF. The CDR3 DNA sequence: TGCAGCGTTGAACTGGGTTCTACTGGAAACACCATATATTTT.

The chain carries TRBV5-1 and TRBJ2-2, with 11 bases identical to TRBD1. V lost 4 bases, J lost 6 bases, and 5 bases stayed unmatched. This CDR3 is 15 amino acids long. Looked up from germline, CDR1 is SGHRS and CDR2 is YFSETQ. DNA for the CDR3: TGCGCCAGCAGCCTCCGGGACAGGGGGTCCGGGGAGCTGTTTTTT. It codes for CASSLRDRGSGELFF.

This sequence joins TRBV5-1 and TRBJ2-7, with 9 bases lining up with TRBD1. The CDR3 has 15 residues. Germline-derived CDR1 and CDR2 are SGHRS and YFSETQ. V lost 3 bases to trimming and J lost 6 bases; unmatched junction nucleotides: 10. The DNA of the CDR3 is TGCGCCAGCAGCTCGACTACCGGGACAGGGCTCGAGCAGTACTTC. This codes for CASSSTTGTGLEQYF. The variable domain in full, completed from reference TRBV5-1 and TRBJ2-7, reads KAGVTQTPRYLIKTRGQQVTLSCSPISGHRSVSWYQQTPGQGLQFLFEYFSETQRNKGNFPGRFSGRQFSNSRSEMNVSTLELGDSALYLCASSSTTGTGLEQYFGPGTRLTVT.

The chain links TRBV19 to TRBJ2-5, with 10 bases lining up with TRBD2. The CDR3 totals 16 residues. CDR1 is LNHDA, CDR2 SQIVND, per germline (reference sequence). After removal of 8 bases from V and 4 bases from J, the junction contained 13 bases not matched to a gene. Here the CDR3 DNA reads TGTGCCAGTTCTCCGGGACTAGCGTCTGGGGGAGAGACCCAGTACTTC. Its protein is CASSPGLASGGETQYF.

This sequence joins TRBV7-9 and TRBJ2-5; TRBD2 matches at 15 bases. V lost 5 bases, J lost 0 bases, and 4 bases stayed unmatched. The germline gives CDR1 SEHNR, CDR2 FQNEAQ (reference sequence). The length of the CDR3 is 17 residues. Here the CDR3 reads CASSRGLAGGYQETQYF. The DNA of the CDR3 is TGTGCCAGCAGCCGCGGACTAGCGGGGGGGTACCAAGAGACCCAGTACTTC.

The chain recombines TRBV5-4 with TRBJ2-5; 14 bases agree with TRBD2. V lost 4 bases and J lost 5; bases outside the gene matches: 7. There are 16 residues in the CDR3. Germline CDR1 and CDR2: SGHNT and YYREEE (reference sequence). Here the CDR3 reads CASSTGLAGDMETQYF. The CDR3, as DNA: TGTGCCAGCAGCACGGGACTAGCGGGAGATATGGAGACCCAGTACTTC.

The chain uses TRBV5-1 and TRBJ2-5; D remains ambiguous. The V end lost 6 bases, the J end lost 5 bases, and 17 bases lay between the germline ends. The CDR3 loop spans 14 amino acids. Germline lookup yields CDR1 SGHRS and CDR2 YFSETQ. CDR3 coding DNA: TGCGCCAGCATCCAAGGGATGGGCCGGGAGACCCAGTACTTC. Its translation: CASIQGMGRETQYF.

The J gene is TRBJ1-2, the V gene TRBV30; the D is unclear. The germline CDR1 and CDR2 sequences are GTSNPN and SVGIG (reference sequence). Trimming took off 8 bases at V and 4 bases at J, with 17 bases between the two ends. This CDR3 contains 13 residues. The CDR3: CARSDLRAYGYTF. Written as DNA, the CDR3 is TGTGCCCGGTCGGACCTCCGTGCCTATGGCTACACCTTC. The full variable domain, rest sourced from reference TRBV30 and TRBJ1-2, is SQTIHQWPATLVQPVGSPLSLECTVEGTSNPNLYWYRQAAGRGLQLLFYSVGIGQISSEVPQNLSASRPQDRQFILSSKKLLLSDSGFYLCARSDLRAYGYTFGSGTRLTVV.